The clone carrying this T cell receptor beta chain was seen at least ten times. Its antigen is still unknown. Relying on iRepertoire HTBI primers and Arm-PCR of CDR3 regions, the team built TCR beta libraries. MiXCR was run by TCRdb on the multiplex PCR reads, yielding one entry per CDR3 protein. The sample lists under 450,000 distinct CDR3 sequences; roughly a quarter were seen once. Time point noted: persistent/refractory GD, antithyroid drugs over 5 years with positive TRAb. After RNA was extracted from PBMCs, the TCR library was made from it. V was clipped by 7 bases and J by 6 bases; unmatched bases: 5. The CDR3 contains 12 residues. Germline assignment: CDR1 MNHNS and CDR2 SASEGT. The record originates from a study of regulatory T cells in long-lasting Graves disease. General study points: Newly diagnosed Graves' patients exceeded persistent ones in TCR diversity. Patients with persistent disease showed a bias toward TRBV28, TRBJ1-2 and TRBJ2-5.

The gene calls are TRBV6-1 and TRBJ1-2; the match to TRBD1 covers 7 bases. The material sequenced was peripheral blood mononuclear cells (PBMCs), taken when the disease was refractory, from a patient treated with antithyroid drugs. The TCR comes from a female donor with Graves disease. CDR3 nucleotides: TGTGCCAGCACGACAGGGACGAATGGCTACACCTTC. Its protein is CASTTGTNGYTF.